These 6 T cell receptor beta chains originate from one sample sequenced in a study of blood T cell repertoires in COVID-19. Data came from immunoSEQ multiplex PCR; TCRdb stores just in-frame clones and leaves some out. In the table there are about 20,000 clones, 87% of which are singletons. The sequenced sample consisted of peripheral blood. These receptors were obtained from a human donor with active COVID-19. The donor label of this sample is uncertain.

This clone was observed once. This chain connects TRBV29-1 to TRBJ2-3; possibly TRBD2 for D (5 bases). Trimming took 8 bases from V and 4 from J, leaving 22 bases between them. The CDR3 extends over 15 amino acids. Per the germline V gene, CDR1 is SQVTM and CDR2 is ANQGSEA. The CDR3 region is CSHGKGGAFPDTQYF. The CDR3 nucleotides are TGCAGCCACGGGAAGGGCGGTGCCTTCCCAGATACGCAGTATTTT.

The V gene is TRBV9, the J gene TRBJ2-7; the D gene is possibly TRBD2 (6 bases). V shed 0 bases and J shed 3 bases, with 10 bases lying between them. This CDR3 is built from 14 residues. Germline CDR1 and CDR2: SGDLS and YYNGEE. The CDR3 loop is CASSVGGKDYEQYF. The CDR3, as DNA: TGTGCCAGCAGCGTAGGCGGGAAGGACTACGAGCAGTACTTC.

CDR3 nucleotide sequence: TGTGCCAGCAGTGTGGGACAATCTGGAAACACCATATATTTT. Encoded protein: CASSVGQSGNTIYF. The chain links TRBV25-1 to TRBJ1-3, with D possibly being TRBD1 (6 bases). There are 14 residues in the CDR3. Germline-derived CDR1 and CDR2 are MGHDK and SYGVNS. V lost 4 bases to trimming and J lost 1 base, with 8 bases between them.

V and J are TRBV4-1 and TRBJ2-7; TRBD2 matches at 7 bases. The CDR3 is made up of 15 amino acids. V lost 3 bases, J lost 1 base, and 6 bases stayed unmatched. CDR1 is MGHRA, CDR2 YSYEKL, per germline. The CDR3 reads CASSHAASGSYEQYF. The CDR3 nucleotides are TGCGCCAGCAGCCACGCAGCTAGCGGTTCCTACGAGCAGTACTTC.

The chain couples TRBV7-6 to TRBJ2-2; TRBD1 agrees at 7 bases. The V segment lost 4 bases and the J segment 2 bases; nucleotides outside the gene matches: 4. This CDR3 region has 15 residues. CDR1 SGHVS and CDR2 FNYEAQ come from the germline V gene. The CDR3 here is CASSSTGANTGELFF. In DNA form, the CDR3 reads TGTGCCAGCAGCTCCACAGGGGCCAACACCGGGGAGCTGTTTTTT.

The rearrangement links TRBV7-3 to TRBJ2-6; tentative D call: TRBD2 (5 bases). Germline V CDR1 and CDR2: SGHTA, FQGTGA. Trimming pared 5 bases from V and 0 bases from J, leaving 5 bases between. The CDR3 contains 14 residues. The CDR3: CASSRDSGANVLTF. CDR3 bases: TGTGCCAGCAGCCGGGACTCTGGGGCCAACGTCCTGACTTTC.